Reported below is one T cell receptor beta chain. This clone's antigen is unknown. No quality values exist for individual bases; no much larger clone is one base distant. The data were taken from a study of blood T cell repertoires in COVID-19 (dated by TCRdb to the early 2020s). Regarding the study in general: Samples from collaborators originated in the United States, Italy and Spain and spanned both the acute and convalescent phases of COVID-19. Samples came from the ongoing ImmuneRACE study (first 160 participants) plus 1,254 subjects from 6 global collaborators. Nearly every sample came with metadata listing a de-identified subject ID, COVID-19 status, age in years and sex. The repertoires were made available in a free public database intended to serve as a resource for research on the immune response to SARS-CoV-2. HLA class I and class II types, where available, came from metadata supplied by the sample provider rather than from assay-based typing. The dataset comprised deeply sampled blood TCRbeta repertoires from subjects exposed to, actively infected with, or recovered from COVID-19. The prospective study material was composed of cDNA or gDNA derived from T cells, B-cell-depleted T cells, or PBMCs.

The investigation overall reported the following: Clinical and demographic metadata were provided uncurated, with the amount varying by source and participant.

The collaborating institutions used their own protocols to collect whole blood in K2EDTA tubes. For TCRbeta analysis, collaborators shipped samples in one of three forms: frozen whole blood, isolated PBMCs, or DNA extracted from either of those sample types. The CDR3 runs 13 amino acids, cysteine and phenylalanine included. Kept here is only the CDR3 DNA, which spans 39 bases and is read in frame from base 1. Sequences SGHAT (CDR1) and FQNNGV (CDR2) are obtained from the germline V gene. V is cut by 5 bases and J by 5 bases, and the space between the germline ends is 13 bases. TCRbeta CDR3 regions were amplified from genomic DNA using the immunoSEQ Assay, a bias-controlled multiplex PCR. Concerning the study's data processing: The number of nucleated cells in each sample was estimated by amplification of reference gene primers within the assay. To quantify the absolute abundance of each unique TCRbeta CDR3 rearrangement, sequence reads were collapsed and filtered. Productive Simpson clonality was computed per sample as the square root of Simpson's diversity index over productive rearrangements. TCRdb took over this immuneACCESS table, retaining in-frame rearrangements with V and J assigned. Such tables are incomplete; in checked studies, under half of the missing clones stem from an unresolved V gene, and the remainder is unexplained. V, J and clone size derive from that table, while D and trimming were established from the DNA sequence. Here the sample has 55,000 to 75,000 clones; roughly 90% occur a single time. Around 3.6% of the sample comes from the top ten.

This TCR came from a human donor in a cohort sampled during active COVID-19. The rearrangement combines TRBV11-2 with TRBJ2-7; D gene: possibly TRBD2, on 5 matching bases. Specimen: peripheral blood. CDR3 sequence: CASSQEGRHEQYF. The sequenced DNA is TGTGCCAGCAGCCAAGAGGGTCGGCACGAGCAGTACTTC.